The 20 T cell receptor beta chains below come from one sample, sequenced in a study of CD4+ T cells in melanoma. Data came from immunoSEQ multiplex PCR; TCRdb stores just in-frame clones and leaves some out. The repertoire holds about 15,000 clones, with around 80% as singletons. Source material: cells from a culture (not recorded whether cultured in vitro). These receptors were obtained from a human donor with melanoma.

Here the CDR3 DNA reads TGTGCCAGCAGACTTCGGGACATACTGAACACTGAAGCTTTCTTT. Residues: CASRLRDILNTEAFF. V and J are TRBV7-2 and TRBJ1-1, with a possible D match to TRBD1 (6 bases). CDR1 SGHTA and CDR2 FQGNSA come from the germline V gene. V was trimmed by 6 bases and J by 0 bases, leaving 14 bases between them. The CDR3 loop spans 15 amino acids. The complete variable domain, with remaining parts taken from reference TRBV7-2 and TRBJ1-1, reads GAGVSQSPSNKVTEKGKDVELRCDPISGHTALYWYRQSLGQGLEFLIYFQGNSAPDKSGLPSDRFSAERTGGSVSTLTIQRTQQEDSAVYLCASRLRDILNTEAFFGQGTRLTVV.

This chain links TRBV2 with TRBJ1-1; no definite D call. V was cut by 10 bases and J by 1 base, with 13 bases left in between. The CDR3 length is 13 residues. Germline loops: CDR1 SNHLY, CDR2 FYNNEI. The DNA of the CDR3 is TGTGCCACGCGCCGGCAGGAGAACACTGAAGCTTTCTTT. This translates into CATRRQENTEAFF.

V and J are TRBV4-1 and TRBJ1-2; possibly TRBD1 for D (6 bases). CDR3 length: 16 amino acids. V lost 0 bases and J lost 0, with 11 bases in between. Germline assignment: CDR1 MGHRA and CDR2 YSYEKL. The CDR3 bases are TGCGCCAGCAGCCAAGATGGCGGGGGCACTAACTATGGCTACACCTTC. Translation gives CASSQDGGGTNYGYTF.

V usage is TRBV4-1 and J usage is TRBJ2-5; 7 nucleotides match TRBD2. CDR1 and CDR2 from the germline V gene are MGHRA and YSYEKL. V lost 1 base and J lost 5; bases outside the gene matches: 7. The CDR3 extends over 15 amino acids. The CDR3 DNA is TGCGCCAGCAGCCAAGTTGGGGGGGGGATGGAGACCCAGTACTTC. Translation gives CASSQVGGGMETQYF.

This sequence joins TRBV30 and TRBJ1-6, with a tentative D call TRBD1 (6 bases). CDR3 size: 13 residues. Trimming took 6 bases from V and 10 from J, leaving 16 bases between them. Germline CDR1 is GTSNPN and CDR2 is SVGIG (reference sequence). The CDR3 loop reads CACIPRGWSPLHF. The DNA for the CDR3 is TGTGCCTGTATTCCCAGGGGCTGGTCACCCCTCCACTTT. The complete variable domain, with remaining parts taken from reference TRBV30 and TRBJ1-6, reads SQTIHQWPATLVQPVGSPLSLECTVEGTSNPNLYWYRQAAGRGLQLLFYSVGIGQISSEVPQNLSASRPQDRQFILSSKKLLLSDSGFYLCACIPRGWSPLHFGNGTRLTVT.

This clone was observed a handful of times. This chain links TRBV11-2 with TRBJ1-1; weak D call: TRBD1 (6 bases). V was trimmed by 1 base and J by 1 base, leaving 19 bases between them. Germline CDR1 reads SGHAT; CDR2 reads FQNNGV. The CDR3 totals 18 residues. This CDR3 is CASSLVLGKGVSNTEAFF. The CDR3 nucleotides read TGTGCCAGCAGCTTAGTTCTGGGTAAGGGGGTATCGAACACTGAAGCTTTCTTT.

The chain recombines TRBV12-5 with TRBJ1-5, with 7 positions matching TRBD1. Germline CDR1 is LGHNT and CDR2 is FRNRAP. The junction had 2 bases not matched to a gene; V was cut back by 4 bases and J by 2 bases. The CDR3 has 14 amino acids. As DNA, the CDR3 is TGTGCTAGTGGTTCCGGACAGGGCAATCAGCCCCAGCATTTT. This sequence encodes CASGSGQGNQPQHF.

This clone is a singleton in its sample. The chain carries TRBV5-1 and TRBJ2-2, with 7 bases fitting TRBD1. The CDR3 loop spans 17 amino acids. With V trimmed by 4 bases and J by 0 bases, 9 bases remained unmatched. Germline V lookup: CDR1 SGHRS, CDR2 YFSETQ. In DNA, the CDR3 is TGCGCCAGCAGCCTGAGGACAGGAGCAACGAACACCGGGGAGCTGTTTTTT. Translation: CASSLRTGATNTGELFF.

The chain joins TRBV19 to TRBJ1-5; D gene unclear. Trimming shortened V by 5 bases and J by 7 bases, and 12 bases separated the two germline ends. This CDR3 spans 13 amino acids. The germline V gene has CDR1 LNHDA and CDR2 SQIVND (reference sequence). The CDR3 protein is CASSVKGGQPQHF. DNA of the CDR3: TGTGCCAGTAGTGTAAAGGGTGGCCAGCCCCAGCATTTT.

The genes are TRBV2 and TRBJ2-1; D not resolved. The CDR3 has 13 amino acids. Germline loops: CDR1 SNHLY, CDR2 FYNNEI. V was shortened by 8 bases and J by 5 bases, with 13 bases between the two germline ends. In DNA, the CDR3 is TGTGCCAGCGTCTCGCTCTCTGACAATGAGCAGTTCTTC. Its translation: CASVSLSDNEQFF.

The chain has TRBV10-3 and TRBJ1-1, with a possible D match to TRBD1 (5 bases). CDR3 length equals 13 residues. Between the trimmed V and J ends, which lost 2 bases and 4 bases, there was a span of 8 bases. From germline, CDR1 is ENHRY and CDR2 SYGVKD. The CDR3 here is CAISEGGSTEAFF. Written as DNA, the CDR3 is TGTGCCATCAGTGAGGGGGGATCCACTGAAGCTTTCTTT.

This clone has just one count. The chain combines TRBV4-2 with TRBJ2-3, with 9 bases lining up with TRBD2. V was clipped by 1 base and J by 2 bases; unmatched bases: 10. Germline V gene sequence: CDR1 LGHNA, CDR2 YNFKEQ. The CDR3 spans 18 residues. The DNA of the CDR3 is TGTGCCAGCAGCCAAGCCGGGGGGTCTAGCGGGGCCACAGATACGCAGTATTTT. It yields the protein CASSQAGGSSGATDTQYF.

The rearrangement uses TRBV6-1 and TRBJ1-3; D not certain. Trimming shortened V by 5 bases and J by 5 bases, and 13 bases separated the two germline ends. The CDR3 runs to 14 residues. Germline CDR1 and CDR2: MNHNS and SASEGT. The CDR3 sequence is CASSFRESRNTIYF. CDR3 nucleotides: TGTGCCAGCAGTTTTCGCGAGTCGAGAAACACCATATATTTT.

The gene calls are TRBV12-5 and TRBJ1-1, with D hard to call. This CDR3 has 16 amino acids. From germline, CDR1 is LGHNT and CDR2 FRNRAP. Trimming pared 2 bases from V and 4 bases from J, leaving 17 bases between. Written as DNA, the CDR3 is TGTGCTAGTGGTTTGAAGTTGAGGGAAAGAGGCACTGAAGCTTTCTTT. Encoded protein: CASGLKLRERGTEAFF.

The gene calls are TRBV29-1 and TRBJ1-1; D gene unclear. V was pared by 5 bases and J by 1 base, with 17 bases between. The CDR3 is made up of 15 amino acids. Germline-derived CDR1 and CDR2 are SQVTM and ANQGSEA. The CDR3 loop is CSVFSPSSGNTEAFF. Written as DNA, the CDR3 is TGCAGCGTTTTTTCCCCCTCCAGCGGGAACACTGAAGCTTTCTTT.

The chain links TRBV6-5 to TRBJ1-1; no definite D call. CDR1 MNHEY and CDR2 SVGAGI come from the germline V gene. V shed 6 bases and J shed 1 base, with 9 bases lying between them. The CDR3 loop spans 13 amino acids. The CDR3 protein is CASSLGRNTEAFF. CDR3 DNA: TGTGCCAGCAGCCTAGGACGGAACACTGAAGCTTTCTTT.

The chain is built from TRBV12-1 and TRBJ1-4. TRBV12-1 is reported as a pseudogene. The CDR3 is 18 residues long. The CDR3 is CASSFSGIILMSNEKLFF. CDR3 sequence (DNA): TGTGCCAGCAGCTTCTCCGGAATCATCCTCATGTCTAATGAAAAACTGTTTTTT.

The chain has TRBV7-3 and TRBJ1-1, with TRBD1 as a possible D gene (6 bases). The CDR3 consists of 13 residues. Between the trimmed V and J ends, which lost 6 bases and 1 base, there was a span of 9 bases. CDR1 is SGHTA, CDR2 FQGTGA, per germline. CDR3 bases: TGTGCCAGCAGGCAGACAGGGAACACTGAAGCTTTCTTT. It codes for CASRQTGNTEAFF.

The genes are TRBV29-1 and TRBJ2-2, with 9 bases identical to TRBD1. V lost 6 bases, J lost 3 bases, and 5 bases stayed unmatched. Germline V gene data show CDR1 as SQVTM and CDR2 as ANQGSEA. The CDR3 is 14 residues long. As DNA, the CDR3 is TGCAGCGTCAGTAGGACAGGGGACACCGGGGAGCTGTTTTTT. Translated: CSVSRTGDTGELFF.

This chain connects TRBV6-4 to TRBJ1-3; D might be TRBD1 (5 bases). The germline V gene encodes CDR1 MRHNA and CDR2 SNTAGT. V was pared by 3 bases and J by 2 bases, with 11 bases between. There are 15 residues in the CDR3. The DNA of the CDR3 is TGTGCCAGCAGTGAAGAGGGGCCTACTGGAAACACCATATATTTT. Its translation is CASSEEGPTGNTIYF.